This TCR beta chain was retrieved from a study of cytomegalovirus exposure and HLA in healthy donors. The PCR employed 60 Vbeta primers together with 13 Jbeta primers. Here immunoSEQ multiplex PCR was the method, and the copy in TCRdb shows in-frame clones only, minus some. The table includes roughly 110,000 clones, approximately 79% detected once. Findings and caveats of the study: Later on, a genetic analysis was performed. It linked a missense variant in DCLRE1C with V- and J-gene trimming of TCR beta.

In its sample, this clone was seen a few times. Its antigen is unknown. The CDR3 has 15 residues. V lost 4 bases, J lost 4 bases, and 16 bases lay in between. Per the germline V gene, CDR1 is SGHTA and CDR2 is FQGNSA. The V and J genes are TRBV7-2 and TRBJ1-1, with D hard to call. Sequences were obtained from PBMCs. The sequence was collected from a man aged 55-75 years in good health and CMV-seronegative. The chain's CDR3 is CASSWVVGASTEAFF. The CDR3 DNA follows: TGTGCCAGCAGCTGGGTGGTGGGCGCATCCACTGAAGCTTTCTTT.